The 22 T cell receptor beta chains presented below share a single source sample, sequenced in a study of control samples from healthy donors and cancer patients. Sequenced by immunoSEQ multiplex PCR; TCRdb stores in-frame clones only, minus some. The data contain 150,000 to 180,000 clones, over 85% of them seen just once; the ten biggest clones take up approximately 6%. The specimen sequenced was blood. The receptors shown here come from a man aged 40-49 years in good health.

This clone was recorded only once. The chain recombines TRBV3-1 (or the pseudogene TRBV3-2) with TRBJ2-7; D is perhaps TRBD1 or TRBD2 (5 bases each). V dropped 2 bases and J dropped 9 bases, with 11 bases sitting between them. This CDR3 comprises 12 residues. Per germline, CDR1 LGHDT and CDR2 YNNKEL (reference sequence). Here the CDR3 reads CASSQPGTGQYF. DNA for the CDR3: TGTGCCAGCAGCCAACCTGGGACGGGGCAGTACTTC.

CDR3 sequence: CASSFPTSGGGETQYF. CDR3 bases: TGTGCCAGCAGCTTCCCAACTAGCGGGGGGGGAGAGACCCAGTACTTC. V usage is TRBV13 and J usage is TRBJ2-5; 13 bases agree with TRBD2. This CDR3 region has 16 residues. V shed 3 bases, J shed 4 bases, and the junction held 5 bases outside the gene matches. The germline CDR1 and CDR2 sequences are PRHDT and FYEKMQ (reference sequence).

This clone was detected only once. The chain joins TRBV7-2 to TRBJ1-3; the match to TRBD1 covers 7 bases. Looked up from germline, CDR1 is SGHTA and CDR2 is FQGNSA. This CDR3 is 14 amino acids long. With 3 bases clipped from V and 2 bases from J, the junction kept 1 base outside the gene matches. CDR3 protein: CASSFGTAGNTIYF. In DNA, the CDR3 is TGTGCCAGCAGCTTCGGGACAGCTGGAAACACCATATATTTT.

This clone appeared a few times. The chain employs TRBV3-1 (or the pseudogene TRBV3-2) and TRBJ1-1; weak D call: TRBD1 (5 bases). Trimming pared 4 bases from V and 9 bases from J, leaving 15 bases between. The V gene's germline CDR1 is LGHDT and CDR2 YNNKEL (reference sequence). The CDR3 runs 13 residues. Here the CDR3 reads CASSPQGYGKAFF. Written as DNA, the CDR3 is TGTGCCAGCAGCCCGCAGGGTTACGGTAAAGCTTTCTTT.

The chain is built from TRBV27 and TRBJ1-1; D not resolved. This CDR3 contains 14 residues. From germline, CDR1 is MNHEY and CDR2 SMNVEV (reference sequence). V lost 0 bases, J lost 5 bases, and 10 bases lay in between. For the CDR3, the DNA is TGTGCCAGCAGTTTATCGGTGGGAAGGACTGAAGCTTTCTTT. Translated, it gives CASSLSVGRTEAFF.

V usage is TRBV4-2 and J usage is TRBJ1-1, with D tentatively TRBD1 (5 bases). The V and J ends lost 1 base and 1 base respectively, with 7 bases between them. The germline V gene has CDR1 LGHNA and CDR2 YNFKEQ. The CDR3 runs 14 residues. Here the CDR3 reads CASSQVGENTEAFF. The CDR3 DNA is TGTGCCAGCAGCCAAGTGGGGGAGAACACTGAAGCTTTCTTT.

J is TRBJ2-2 and V is TRBV6-1; the D gene is possibly TRBD2 (5 bases). V lost 4 bases and J lost 2, with 14 bases in between. The germline CDR1 and CDR2 sequences are MNHNS and SASEGT. There are 16 residues in the CDR3. CDR3 sequence: CASSGTGISNTGELFF. The CDR3 nucleotides are TGTGCCAGCAGTGGTACCGGGATATCTAACACCGGGGAGCTGTTTTTT.

The chain couples TRBV19 to TRBJ1-1, with D possibly being TRBD1 (5 bases). The CDR3 has 15 amino acids. The germline V and J ends were trimmed by 7 bases and 0 bases, with 15 bases remaining between them. CDR1 is LNHDA and CDR2 is SQIVND in the germline V gene (reference sequence). The DNA for the CDR3 is TGTGCCAGTACCCGGGACGGACCGATGAACACTGAAGCTTTCTTT. Translation gives CASTRDGPMNTEAFF.

The chain combines TRBV27 with TRBJ2-7; 13 nucleotides line up with TRBD2. The V gene's germline CDR1 is MNHEY and CDR2 SMNVEV (reference sequence). V dropped 7 bases and J dropped 3; count of bases not matched to a gene: 12. The CDR3 loop spans 17 amino acids. CDR3 bases: TGTGCCAGCAAGTCTGGACTAGCGGGGGACCAATTCTACGAGCAGTACTTC. It encodes CASKSGLAGDQFYEQYF.

The chain carries TRBV27 and TRBJ2-4; 8 nucleotides match TRBD1. In germline, CDR1 is MNHEY, CDR2 SMNVEV (reference sequence). This CDR3 has 18 amino acids. V was pared by 6 bases and J by 1 base, with 14 bases of the junction left unmatched. The CDR3 loop reads CASRGQVFHGGAKNIQYF. The CDR3 bases are TGTGCCAGCAGGGGACAGGTATTTCACGGAGGGGCCAAAAACATTCAGTACTTC.

This clone appeared once. The chain joins TRBV29-1 to TRBJ1-1, with D maybe TRBD1 (5 bases). The CDR3 loop spans 13 amino acids. CDR1 is SQVTM, CDR2 ANQGSEA, per germline. V dropped 5 bases and J dropped 3 bases, with 13 bases sitting between them. For the CDR3, the DNA is TGCAGCGTTAATAAGGGGCGGGACACTGAAGCTTTCTTT. It codes for CSVNKGRDTEAFF. The variable domain in full, with the rest retrieved from reference TRBV29-1 and TRBJ1-1, is SAVISQKPSRDICQRGTSLTIQCQVDSQVTMMFWYRQQPGQSLTLIATANQGSEATYESGFVIDKFPISRPNLTFSTLTVSNMSPEDSSIYLCSVNKGRDTEAFFGQGTRLTVV.

The chain carries TRBV6-5 and TRBJ1-2; a possible D gene is TRBD1 (5 bases). With 6 bases removed from V and 4 bases from J, the gap between germline ends came to 18 bases. This CDR3 has 15 amino acids. The V gene's germline CDR1 is MNHEY and CDR2 SVGAGI. The CDR3 spells CASSARGDGPYGYTF. DNA of the CDR3: TGTGCCAGCAGCGCCAGAGGGGACGGACCCTATGGCTACACCTTC.

This clone was seen a few times. This sequence joins TRBV4-1 and TRBJ2-6; TRBD1 agrees at 7 bases. CDR1 MGHRA and CDR2 YSYEKL come from the germline V gene. V lost 3 bases, J lost 0 bases, and 5 bases stayed unmatched. The CDR3 contains 17 residues. Written as DNA, the CDR3 is TGCGCCAGCAGCCATACAGGGGTTATCTCTGGGGCCAACGTCCTGACTTTC. It codes for CASSHTGVISGANVLTF.

This chain uses TRBV6-5 with TRBJ2-5; 8 bases align to TRBD1. In germline, CDR1 is MNHEY, CDR2 SVGAGI. The CDR3 covers 14 residues. With V trimmed by 5 bases and J by 4 bases, 6 bases remained unmatched. The CDR3 loop reads CASSLTGVGETQYF. The CDR3 region has the DNA TGTGCCAGCAGTCTGACAGGGGTCGGAGAGACCCAGTACTTC.

This chain joins TRBV6-5 and TRBJ2-3; D is uncertain. CDR1 is MNHEY, CDR2 SVGAGI, per germline. Trimming removed 0 bases at V and 2 bases at J, with 6 bases between. This CDR3 has 14 residues. The CDR3 protein is CASSYSTSTDTQYF. The CDR3 coding sequence is TGTGCCAGCAGTTACTCGACCTCCACAGATACGCAGTATTTT.

The chain couples TRBV24-1 to TRBJ2-2; TRBD2 matches at 12 bases. The CDR3 consists of 18 residues. CDR1 is KGHDR, CDR2 SFDVKD, per germline. V trimming: 4 bases; J trimming: 6 bases; junction bases outside the gene matches: 11. CDR3: CATSDLPIGLAGSGELFF. In DNA form, the CDR3 reads TGTGCCACCAGTGACCTTCCCATTGGACTAGCGGGATCCGGGGAGCTGTTTTTT.

The rearrangement links TRBV6-1 to TRBJ1-5; TRBD1 matches at 8 bases. Germline CDR1 is MNHNS and CDR2 is SASEGT. V was pared by 1 base and J by 1 base, with 9 bases of the junction left unmatched. The CDR3 has 18 residues. The CDR3 loop is CASSEDWAGGFSNQPQHF. Written as DNA, the CDR3 is TGTGCCAGCAGTGAAGATTGGGCAGGGGGCTTCAGCAATCAGCCCCAGCATTTT.

This chain uses TRBV5-1 with TRBJ1-6; D not resolved. The CDR3 has 14 amino acids. The V and J ends lost 4 bases and 6 bases respectively, with 11 bases between them. Germline CDR1 reads SGHRS; CDR2 reads YFSETQ. DNA of the CDR3: TGCGCCAGCAGCAAGGACCGGGCTAATTCACCCCTCCACTTT. Its protein product is CASSKDRANSPLHF.

This rearrangement joins TRBV9 to TRBJ1-4, with unresolved D. The CDR3 has 13 amino acids. The V gene's germline CDR1 is SGDLS and CDR2 YYNGEE. V gave up 0 bases and J gave up 9 bases, with 9 bases separating them. CDR3: CASSVGADQKLFF. The CDR3 DNA is TGTGCCAGCAGCGTAGGCGCGGATCAAAAACTGTTTTTT.

V usage is TRBV5-6 and J usage is TRBJ1-4; no clear D gene. V lost 0 bases and J 7 bases, leaving 16 bases between the germline ends. This CDR3 is 16 amino acids long. The germline V gene encodes CDR1 SGHDT and CDR2 YYEEEE. The CDR3 protein is CASSLGGGARGEKLFF. The CDR3, as DNA: TGTGCCAGCAGCTTGGGAGGTGGAGCCCGTGGTGAAAAACTGTTTTTT.

J is TRBJ1-2 and V is TRBV21-1; the table's D call, TRBD1, has no DNA check behind it. TRBV21-1 is designated a pseudogene. The CDR3 is 14 residues long. CDR3 residues: CASSPKQGTDGYTF. The CDR3 bases are TGTGCCAGCAGTCCGAAGCAGGGGACGGATGGCTACACCTTC.

The rearrangement joins TRBV19 to TRBJ1-5, with unresolved D. Germline CDR1 and CDR2: LNHDA and SQIVND (reference sequence). The CDR3 contains 15 residues. Trimming removed 3 bases at V and 0 bases at J, with 9 bases between. The CDR3 coding sequence is TGTGCCAGTAGTATCGAAGGACTTAGCAATCAGCCCCAGCATTTT. It yields the protein CASSIEGLSNQPQHF.